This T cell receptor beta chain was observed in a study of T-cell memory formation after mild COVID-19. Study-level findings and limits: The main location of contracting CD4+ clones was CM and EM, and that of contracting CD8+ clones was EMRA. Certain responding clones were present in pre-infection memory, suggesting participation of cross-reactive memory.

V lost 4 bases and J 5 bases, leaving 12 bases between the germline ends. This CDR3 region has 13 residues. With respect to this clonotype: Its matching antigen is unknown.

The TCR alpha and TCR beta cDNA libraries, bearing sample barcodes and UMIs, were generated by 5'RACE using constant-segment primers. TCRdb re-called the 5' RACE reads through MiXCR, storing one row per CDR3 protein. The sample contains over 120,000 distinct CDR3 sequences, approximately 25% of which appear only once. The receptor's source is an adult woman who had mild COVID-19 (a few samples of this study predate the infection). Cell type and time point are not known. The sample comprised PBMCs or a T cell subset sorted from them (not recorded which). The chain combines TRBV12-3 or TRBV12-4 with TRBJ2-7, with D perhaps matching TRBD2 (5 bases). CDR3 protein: CASSSPLGDEQYF. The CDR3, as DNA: TGTGCCAGCAGTTCCCCCCTGGGAGACGAGCAGTACTTC.